These 18 T cell receptor beta chains share one sample of origin, sequenced in a study of blood T cell repertoires in COVID-19. This table comes from immunoSEQ multiplex PCR, and its TCRdb copy is limited to in-frame clones, with some not included. The table lists 120,000 to 150,000 clones, approximately 90% of them singletons. The material sequenced was peripheral blood. Receptors were obtained from a woman aged 60-75 years with active COVID-19.

The CDR3 DNA sequence: TGCGCCAGCAGCATACACACAGATACGCAGTATTTT. This sequence encodes CASSIHTDTQYF. This rearrangement joins TRBV5-1 to TRBJ2-3; no clear D gene. Germline values: CDR1 SGHRS, CDR2 YFSETQ. V was trimmed by 4 bases and J by 2 bases, leaving 5 bases between them. This CDR3 is 12 amino acids long.

This clone occurred once. The rearrangement links TRBV9 to TRBJ1-6, with 9 bases matching TRBD1. Germline V gene sequence: CDR1 SGDLS, CDR2 YYNGEE. This CDR3 region has 14 residues. Unmatched junction bases numbered 4, after V lost 2 bases and J lost 10 bases. The CDR3, as DNA: TGTGCCAGCAGCGTTGGGACAGGGATGTCACCCCTCCACTTT. Translated: CASSVGTGMSPLHF.

This rearrangement joins TRBV4-1 to TRBJ1-1; 8 nucleotides agree with TRBD1. V lost 6 bases and J lost 1; bases outside the gene matches: 1. The CDR3 has 13 residues. Germline CDR1 is MGHRA and CDR2 is YSYEKL. The CDR3 region has the DNA TGCGCCAGCAGAGGACAGGGGAACACTGAAGCTTTCTTT. Translated, it gives CASRGQGNTEAFF.

This clone came up a few times. The chain uses TRBV4-3 and TRBJ2-7; the D gene is possibly TRBD2 (6 bases). Trimming removed 1 base at V and 3 bases at J, with 13 bases between. The germline gives CDR1 LGHNA, CDR2 YSLEER. The length of the CDR3 is 15 residues. The CDR3 loop reads CASSQALTGDYEQYF. The CDR3 coding sequence is TGCGCCAGCAGCCAAGCCCTAACGGGAGACTACGAGCAGTACTTC.

The chain has TRBV6-1 and TRBJ2-7, with 7 bases matching TRBD1. The CDR3 has 18 amino acids. Per the germline V gene, CDR1 is MNHNS and CDR2 is SASEGT. V trimming: 4 bases; J trimming: 1 base; junction bases outside the gene matches: 16. This chain's CDR3 is CASSVLNTGTATSYEQYF. The CDR3 region has the DNA TGTGCCAGCAGTGTCCTCAACACCGGGACAGCGACTTCCTACGAGCAGTACTTC.

V and J are TRBV28 and TRBJ1-4; D is unclear. Trimming took 3 bases from V and 3 from J, leaving 14 bases between them. This CDR3 is built from 16 residues. CDR1 and CDR2 (germline): MDHEN, SYDVKM. The CDR3 loop is CASSLQADGANEKLFF. The DNA of the CDR3 is TGTGCCAGCAGTTTGCAGGCGGACGGGGCTAATGAAAAACTGTTTTTT.

The V gene is TRBV3-1 (or the pseudogene TRBV3-2), the J gene TRBJ2-1; TRBD1 matches 8 bases. The germline V gene has CDR1 LGHDT and CDR2 YNNKEL (reference sequence). Unmatched junction bases numbered 6, after V lost 3 bases and J lost 8 bases. CDR3 length equals 14 residues. CDR3 sequence reads: CASSQATGVDEQFF. The CDR3 coding sequence is TGTGCCAGCAGCCAGGCGACAGGGGTAGATGAGCAGTTCTTC.

This rearrangement joins TRBV6-2 or TRBV6-3 to TRBJ2-1; 11 bases map to TRBD2. Trimming cost V 3 bases and J 9 bases; bases outside gene matches: 7. The CDR3 totals 15 residues. Germline CDR1 MNHEY, CDR2 SVGEGT. Written as DNA, the CDR3 is TGTGCCAGCAGTTATAGGGCTAGCGGGAGGACTGAGCAGTTCTTC. The encoded protein is CASSYRASGRTEQFF.

This clone was counted once. The chain links TRBV10-3 to TRBJ2-2, with 12 bases that match TRBD2. The CDR3 consists of 16 residues. Germline CDR1 and CDR2: ENHRY and SYGVKD. The V gene end was trimmed by 4 bases and the J gene end by 6 bases; junction bases not matched to a gene: 6. The CDR3 region is CAISGTLAGGPGELFF. In nucleotides, the CDR3 is TGTGCCATCAGTGGAACACTAGCGGGAGGCCCCGGGGAGCTGTTTTTT.

This clone was detected only once. The chain uses TRBV21-1 and TRBJ2-7; the table's D call, TRBD1, was not checked against the DNA. TRBV21-1 is designated a pseudogene. CDR3 length equals 17 residues. The CDR3 is CASIELPPGQLSYEQYF. CDR3 DNA sequence: TGTGCCAGCATCGAATTGCCCCCGGGACAGCTCTCCTACGAGCAGTACTTC.

The CDR3 DNA reads TGTGCCAGCAGCACGATGGGGGGGACCACAGATACGCAGTATTTT. Translated: CASSTMGGTTDTQYF. The V and J genes are TRBV6-5 and TRBJ2-3, with 7 bases matching TRBD2. The V gene's germline CDR1 is MNHEY and CDR2 SVGAGI. The junction had 8 bases not matched to a gene; V was cut back by 6 bases and J by 2 bases. The CDR3 sequence is 15 residues long.

The chain carries TRBV19 and TRBJ2-1; the D is unclear. V was pared by 4 bases and J by 0 bases, with 7 bases between. There are 14 residues in the CDR3. The germline CDR1 and CDR2 sequences are LNHDA and SQIVND (reference sequence). As DNA, the CDR3 is TGTGCCAGTAGTAGCGGCAGCTCCTACAATGAGCAGTTCTTC. Its protein is CASSSGSSYNEQFF.

The V and J genes are TRBV6-2 or TRBV6-3 and TRBJ2-1; TRBD2 agrees at 14 bases. Looked up from germline, CDR1 is MNHEY and CDR2 is SVGEGT. The CDR3 is 16 residues long. Trimming removed 2 bases from V and 7 bases from J; junction bases left unmatched: 4. The CDR3: CASSYRTSGRRNEQFF. CDR3 nucleotides: TGTGCCAGCAGTTACCGGACTAGCGGGAGGCGAAATGAGCAGTTCTTC.

The V call is TRBV30, the J call TRBJ1-2; no clear D. The CDR3 sequence is 15 residues long. V was cut by 1 base and J by 4 bases, with 16 bases left in between. The germline V gene has CDR1 GTSNPN and CDR2 SVGIG (reference sequence). Here the CDR3 DNA reads TGTGCCTGGAGTGCAAAGACTGCAGGAGGCTATGGCTACACCTTC. It yields the protein CAWSAKTAGGYGYTF.

This chain connects TRBV7-2 to TRBJ2-1, with 11 bases lining up with TRBD2. This CDR3 is 16 amino acids long. V shed 1 base, J shed 4 bases, and the junction held 3 bases outside the gene matches. In germline, CDR1 is SGHTA, CDR2 FQGNSA. CDR3 DNA sequence: TGTGCCAGCAGCTTAGTAGGGACTAGCGGTTACAATGAGCAGTTCTTC. Its translation is CASSLVGTSGYNEQFF.

The chain joins TRBV3-1 (or the pseudogene TRBV3-2) to TRBJ1-2, with TRBD1 matching 10 bases. The CDR3 runs 14 residues. Germline-derived CDR1 and CDR2 are LGHDT and YNNKEL (reference sequence). V dropped 6 bases and J dropped 6; count of bases not matched to a gene: 7. This CDR3 is CASRLRQGAHGYTF. CDR3 DNA sequence: TGTGCCAGCAGGCTGAGACAGGGGGCGCATGGCTACACCTTC.

In this sample, this clone turned up a few times. The chain carries TRBV5-8 and TRBJ1-6; possible D gene TRBD1, 5 bases. The CDR3 length is 15 residues. V lost 4 bases and J lost 7, with 15 bases in between. Germline V gene sequence: CDR1 SGHTS, CDR2 YDEGEE. CDR3 loop: CASSPAWGVNSPLHF. CDR3 nucleotide sequence: TGTGCCAGCAGCCCCGCTTGGGGGGTAAATTCACCCCTCCACTTT. Full variable domain (outside the CDR3, taken from reference TRBV5-8 and TRBJ1-6): EAGVTQSPTHLIKTRGQQATLRCSPISGHTSVYWYQQALGLGLQFLLWYDEGEERNRGNFPPRFSGRQFPNYSSELNVNALELEDSALYLCASSPAWGVNSPLHFGNGTRLTVT.

This clone occurred once. This chain joins TRBV6-5 and TRBJ1-2; 11 bases fit TRBD1. The CDR3 consists of 14 residues. The trim removed 8 bases at V and 4 bases at J, leaving 6 bases unmatched. Germline lookup yields CDR1 MNHEY and CDR2 SVGAGI. The CDR3 loop is CASRGTGGGYGYTF. CDR3 nucleotide sequence: TGTGCCAGCCGGGGGACAGGGGGTGGCTATGGCTACACCTTC.